One sample yielded the 26 T cell receptor beta chains listed below, sequenced in a study of blood T cell repertoires in COVID-19 (TCRdb year 2020). The receptor library was made with the immunoSEQ multiplex PCR assay. The table was pulled from immuneACCESS by TCRdb, which kept in-frame rearrangements only. Such tables lose some clones; where checked, under half of the loss comes from unresolved V genes, and the rest has no known cause. This sample gives over 100,000 clones in total; roughly 85% of them show up just once. The ten largest clones take up 3.5% to 5% of the sample. Sequenced input: peripheral blood. All receptors derive from a man aged 35-49 years with acute or convalescent COVID-19.

This clone was detected ten times or more. This rearrangement joins TRBV5-1 to TRBJ2-1; perhaps TRBD2 as D (6 bases). There are 13 residues in the CDR3. Per germline, CDR1 SGHRS and CDR2 YFSETQ. V lost 4 bases and J lost 5, with 10 bases in between. DNA for the CDR3: TGCGCCAGCAGCGGGTGGGGGGACAATGAGCAGTTCTTC. Translating gives CASSGWGDNEQFF.

The chain is built from TRBV4-3 and TRBJ2-1; 8 nucleotides agree with TRBD1. The length of the CDR3 is 16 residues. From germline, CDR1 is LGHNA and CDR2 YSLEER. After removal of 3 bases from V and 7 bases from J, the junction contained 11 bases not matched to a gene. The CDR3 is CASSQEGPGGLNEQFF. In DNA, the CDR3 is TGCGCCAGCAGCCAGGAGGGGCCAGGGGGCCTGAATGAGCAGTTCTTC.

The genes are TRBV4-1 and TRBJ2-7; D is undetermined. There are 14 residues in the CDR3. CDR1 and CDR2 (germline): MGHRA, YSYEKL. The germline V and J ends were trimmed by 0 bases and 3 bases, with 9 bases remaining between them. CDR3 coding DNA: TGCGCCAGCAGCCAAGATAACAGATACTACGAGCAGTACTTC. It specifies CASSQDNRYYEQYF.

The chain uses TRBV7-9 and TRBJ2-1, with TRBD2 identical over 12 bases. The CDR3 length is 16 residues. J gave up 10 bases and V 5 bases, and 12 bases lay outside the gene matches. From germline, CDR1 is SEHNR and CDR2 FQNEAQ (reference sequence). The CDR3 here is CASSPPGLAGQDEQFF. The CDR3 nucleotides are TGTGCCAGCAGCCCTCCGGGACTAGCGGGCCAAGACGAGCAGTTCTTC.

V is TRBV30 and J is TRBJ1-2; D might be TRBD1 (6 bases). The CDR3 runs to 16 residues. Germline V gene sequence: CDR1 GTSNPN, CDR2 SVGIG (reference sequence). Deletions cut 2 bases from V and 2 bases from J, with 18 bases between. CDR3 loop: CAWSPSRGGANYGYTF. The CDR3 DNA sequence: TGTGCCTGGAGTCCCAGTAGGGGGGGCGCGAACTATGGCTACACCTTC. The complete variable domain, with remaining parts taken from reference TRBV30 and TRBJ1-2, reads SQTIHQWPATLVQPVGSPLSLECTVEGTSNPNLYWYRQAAGRGLQLLFYSVGIGQISSEVPQNLSASRPQDRQFILSSKKLLLSDSGFYLCAWSPSRGGANYGYTFGSGTRLTVV.

This rearrangement joins TRBV19 to TRBJ1-2; a weak D match, TRBD1 (5 bases). The germline V and J ends were trimmed by 3 bases and 8 bases, with 10 bases remaining between them. This CDR3 spans 12 amino acids. Looked up from germline, CDR1 is LNHDA and CDR2 is SQIVND (reference sequence). In DNA, the CDR3 is TGTGCCAGTAGTATCGGGGGTGACGGCTACACCTTC. It is translated as CASSIGGDGYTF.

The V and J genes are TRBV24-1 and TRBJ2-5; perhaps TRBD1 as D (6 bases). V gave up 3 bases and J gave up 3 bases, with 16 bases separating them. Germline V CDR1 and CDR2: KGHDR, SFDVKD. This CDR3 region has 16 residues. CDR3 sequence reads: CATSDPRQGNEETQYF. CDR3 sequence (DNA): TGTGCCACCAGTGATCCCCGGCAGGGGAATGAAGAGACCCAGTACTTC.

The gene calls are TRBV18 and TRBJ1-2, with 7 bases lining up with TRBD1. CDR1 and CDR2 from the germline V gene are KGHSH and LQKENI. The J segment lost 3 bases and the V segment lost 6 bases, leaving 7 bases of the junction unmatched. The CDR3 consists of 14 residues. The CDR3 spells CASSIQGIDYGYTF. CDR3 nucleotides: TGTGCCAGCTCCATACAGGGGATCGACTATGGCTACACCTTC.

The CDR3 coding sequence is TGTGCCACCCGCTCCCGGTCCATTTTCACAGATACGCAGTATTTT. It codes for CATRSRSIFTDTQYF. The gene calls are TRBV7-9 and TRBJ2-3; D call uncertain. With 10 bases removed from V and 2 bases from J, the gap between germline ends came to 19 bases. The germline V gene has CDR1 SEHNR and CDR2 FQNEAQ (reference sequence). This CDR3 has 15 residues.

The chain carries TRBV5-1 and TRBJ1-2; 8 bases are a match to TRBD1. This CDR3 region has 15 residues. The junction had 11 bases not matched to a gene; V was cut back by 4 bases and J by 6 bases. Germline-derived CDR1 and CDR2 are SGHRS and YFSETQ. CDR3: CASSTDRDRRHGYTF. DNA of the CDR3: TGCGCCAGCAGCACGGACAGGGATCGGCGACATGGCTACACCTTC.

The table lists this clone with a count of one. The V and J genes are TRBV9 and TRBJ2-2, with TRBD1 matching 7 bases. CDR3 length equals 17 residues. Trimming took 3 bases from V and 7 from J; bases not matched to a gene: 15. Germline values: CDR1 SGDLS, CDR2 YYNGEE. The CDR3 DNA sequence: TGTGCCAGCAGCGAAGGGGTGACAGGGTTTGTTTACGGGGAGCTGTTTTTT. Translated: CASSEGVTGFVYGELFF.

The rearrangement uses TRBV7-9 and TRBJ1-1, with 8 bases that match TRBD1. The germline V gene has CDR1 SEHNR and CDR2 FQNEAQ (reference sequence). The length of the CDR3 is 16 residues. V lost 3 bases to trimming and J lost 0 bases; unmatched junction nucleotides: 6. The CDR3 nucleotides read TGTGCCAGCAGCTTGGACACAGGGGGAATGAACACTGAAGCTTTCTTT. Protein: CASSLDTGGMNTEAFF.

This chain uses TRBV14 with TRBJ2-1, with 11 nucleotides matching TRBD2. Per the germline V gene, CDR1 is SGHDN and CDR2 is FVKESK. Losses at the gene ends were 3 bases for V and 9 bases for J; bases not matched to a gene: 7. CDR3 length: 15 residues. CDR3 sequence: CASSHLTSGIGEQFF. CDR3 nucleotide sequence: TGTGCCAGCAGCCACTTGACTAGCGGGATTGGTGAGCAGTTCTTC.

The V call is TRBV27, the J call TRBJ2-5; tentative D call: TRBD2 (5 bases). Trimming removed 6 bases from V and 5 bases from J, with 19 bases in between. The CDR3 is 15 amino acids. Looked up from germline, CDR1 is MNHEY and CDR2 is SMNVEV (reference sequence). CDR3 sequence reads: CASRFGLSPTETQYF. CDR3 sequence (DNA): TGTGCCAGCAGATTTGGACTGTCTCCAACGGAGACCCAGTACTTC.

V and J are TRBV3-1 (or the pseudogene TRBV3-2) and TRBJ2-3; the D gene is possibly TRBD1 (6 bases). Germline V lookup: CDR1 LGHDT, CDR2 YNNKEL (reference sequence). Between the trimmed V and J ends, which lost 1 base and 5 bases, there was a span of 16 bases. CDR3 length: 16 residues. The CDR3 region has the DNA TGTGCCAGCAGCCAAGGGGGATGGGGGCTTGGAGATACGCAGTATTTT. Protein sequence: CASSQGGWGLGDTQYF.

This clone was recorded once. The chain carries TRBV6-5 and TRBJ2-4; 7 bases are shared with TRBD1. Germline CDR1 MNHEY, CDR2 SVGAGI. The length of the CDR3 is 13 residues. V shed 10 bases and J 9 bases; nucleotides not matched to a gene: 12. Here the CDR3 reads CATERQGIGIQYF. The CDR3 nucleotides are TGTGCCACCGAGAGACAGGGAATAGGCATTCAGTACTTC.

This sequence joins TRBV19 and TRBJ1-1, with 8 bases fitting TRBD1. Germline V lookup: CDR1 LNHDA, CDR2 SQIVND (reference sequence). Trimming at V came to 4 bases and at J to 3 bases, leaving 10 bases not matched to a gene. The CDR3 is 16 residues long. CDR3 sequence (DNA): TGTGCCAGTAGTACCCGACCACAGGGGGGGTACACTGAAGCTTTCTTT. It encodes CASSTRPQGGYTEAFF.

The rearrangement uses TRBV3-1 (or the pseudogene TRBV3-2) and TRBJ2-3; 9 bases map to TRBD2. J was trimmed by 1 base and V by 1 base; bases with no gene match: 0. Germline values: CDR1 LGHDT, CDR2 YNNKEL (reference sequence). CDR3 length equals 15 residues. CDR3 nucleotides: TGTGCCAGCAGCCAAGGGACTAGCGGCACAGATACGCAGTATTTT. It translates to CASSQGTSGTDTQYF.

V usage is TRBV2 and J usage is TRBJ2-1; a possible D gene is TRBD1 (5 bases). In germline, CDR1 is SNHLY, CDR2 FYNNEI. V lost 6 bases and J lost 4, with 7 bases in between. This CDR3 has 12 amino acids. In DNA form, the CDR3 reads TGTGCCAGCAGCCCAGGGTACAATGAGCAGTTCTTC. Its translation is CASSPGYNEQFF. The full variable domain, with the rest looked up from reference TRBV2 and TRBJ2-1, is EPEVTQTPSHQVTQMGQEVILRCVPISNHLYFYWYRQILGQKVEFLVSFYNNEISEKSEIFDDQFSVERPDGSNFTLKIRSTKLEDSAMYFCASSPGYNEQFFGPGTRLTVL.

The chain joins TRBV6-5 to TRBJ1-3; D not certain. Looked up from germline, CDR1 is MNHEY and CDR2 is SVGAGI. V lost 6 bases, J lost 0 bases, and 9 bases lay in between. CDR3 length: 14 amino acids. CDR3 region: CASSTPSSGNTIYF. The CDR3 DNA reads TGTGCCAGCAGCACCCCCAGCTCTGGAAACACCATATATTTT.

This clone was seen more than once but under ten times. The genes are TRBV4-1 and TRBJ1-1; a possible D gene is TRBD1 (6 bases). Germline CDR1 reads MGHRA; CDR2 reads YSYEKL. The CDR3 has 17 residues. V lost 0 bases to trimming and J lost 0 bases, with 14 bases between them. The CDR3 loop is CASSQEHRAPLNTEAFF. The CDR3 region has the DNA TGCGCCAGCAGCCAAGAACACAGGGCCCCGTTGAACACTGAAGCTTTCTTT.

The chain carries TRBV15 and TRBJ2-5; D may be TRBD1 (5 bases). Germline lookup yields CDR1 LNHNV and CDR2 YYDKDF (reference sequence). The CDR3 spans 15 residues. V was trimmed by 0 bases and J by 2 bases, leaving 10 bases between them. CDR3: CATSRDMGRQETQYF. Here the CDR3 DNA reads TGTGCCACCAGCAGAGATATGGGGCGGCAAGAGACCCAGTACTTC.

The chain employs TRBV30 and TRBJ1-3; 9 bases are shared with TRBD1. Germline CDR1 GTSNPN, CDR2 SVGIG (reference sequence). The CDR3 consists of 14 residues. V lost 1 base and J lost 4; bases outside the gene matches: 2. The CDR3 here is CAWSEQGAGNTIYF. The DNA for the CDR3 is TGTGCCTGGAGTGAACAGGGGGCAGGAAACACCATATATTTT.

The chain joins TRBV11-2 to TRBJ1-2; the D is unclear. Germline lookup yields CDR1 SGHAT and CDR2 FQNNGV. Trimming removed 5 bases at V and 4 bases at J, with 11 bases between. The CDR3 is 13 amino acids. Written as DNA, the CDR3 is TGTGCCAGCAGCCCCGGGTCCACCTATGGCTACACCTTC. As protein: CASSPGSTYGYTF.

This clone was picked up many times. The sample contains more than one DNA sequence encoding this CDR3. V usage is TRBV9 and J usage is TRBJ2-7, with a tentative D call TRBD1 (5 bases). V was cut by 0 bases and J by 0 bases, with 7 bases left in between. This CDR3 comprises 14 residues. Per germline, CDR1 SGDLS and CDR2 YYNGEE. This CDR3 is CASSVGGSSYEQYF. DNA of the CDR3: TGTGCCAGCAGCGTAGGGGGCAGCTCCTACGAGCAGTACTTC.

J is TRBJ2-2 and V is TRBV2; 7 positions agree with TRBD2. The CDR3 spans 15 residues. Germline V lookup: CDR1 SNHLY, CDR2 FYNNEI. After removal of 0 bases from V and 4 bases from J, the junction contained 2 bases not matched to a gene. The CDR3 bases are TGTGCCAGCAGTGAAGCGGGGAGGGGCACCGGGGAGCTGTTTTTT. This translates into CASSEAGRGTGELFF. Full variable domain (rest looked up from reference TRBV2 and TRBJ2-2): EPEVTQTPSHQVTQMGQEVILRCVPISNHLYFYWYRQILGQKVEFLVSFYNNEISEKSEIFDDQFSVERPDGSNFTLKIRSTKLEDSAMYFCASSEAGRGTGELFFGEGSRLTVL.